The clone carrying this T cell receptor beta chain was counted many times. The antigen remains undetermined. Authors of the study amplified TCR beta CDR3 regions from RNA transcripts. Researchers ran a first-round RT-PCR on the TCR CDR3 using the HTBI primer set. TCRdb used MiXCR to reprocess the multiplex PCR reads, holding one entry per CDR3 protein. In the table there are around 340,000 distinct CDR3 sequences, roughly 18% of which are singletons. This sample is drawn from a study of T cells in Graves' hyperthyroidism and ophthalmopathy. Study results and caveats: Most thyroid clonotypes expanded above 0.001 were also detected in blood.

Lactation, pregnancy, other autoimmune disease or uncontrolled infection excluded patients. CDR1 and CDR2 (germline): MNHEY, SVGAGI. Trimming took 6 bases from V and 5 from J, leaving 11 bases between them. CDR3 length: 13 residues. V usage is TRBV6-5 and J usage is TRBJ1-5, with D possibly being TRBD1 (5 bases). The source material was blood. The clonotype comes from a woman aged 40 to 55 with Graves' ophthalmopathy. The CDR3 coding sequence is TGTGCCAGCAGCCGCGGGACTTATCAGCCCCAGCATTTT. Residues: CASSRGTYQPQHF.